The 16 T cell receptor beta chains in this list originate from one sample, sequenced in a study of tumor-infiltrating lymphocytes in primary liver carcinoma. Taking about 18-32 mg of unsorted bulk tissue, the authors co-extracted RNA and DNA. TCR beta cDNA was reverse-transcribed from around 0.55 ug of total RNA. The reaction used a constant-region primer and ProtoScript II reverse transcriptase. Three nested multiplex PCR rounds, a slightly modified ARM-PCR, produced the libraries for TCR beta. It was with TRBV1-TRBV30 forward primers and a C-beta reverse primer that the first two PCR rounds were run, at around 9 cycles each. MiXCR, run by TCRdb on the multiplex PCR reads, gives a single entry per CDR3 protein. This table holds 110,000 or so distinct CDR3 sequences, approximately 82% found once. Source material: liver tumor tissue from sampling region 3. Specified subset: tumor region T3, left-lateral pole. The source of these receptors is a man aged 35 to 55 with primary liver carcinoma and hepatitis B virus infection.

Turning to this clonotype: The junction departs from germline at one end; a sequencing error may be responsible. The rearrangement joins TRBV30 to TRBJ2-3; 8 nucleotides align to TRBD2. The germline V gene encodes CDR1 GTSNPN and CDR2 SVGIG (reference sequence). This CDR3 contains 14 residues. The CDR3 DNA follows: TGTGACTGGAGCCGACTAGCGTTCACAGACACGCAGTATTTT. Its protein product is CDWSRLAFTDTQYF. Combining the CDR3 with reference TRBV30 and TRBJ2-3 gives the whole variable domain SQTIHQWPATLVQPVGSPLSLECTVEGTSNPNLYWYRQAAGRGLQLLFYSVGIGQISSEVPQNLSASRPQDRQFILSSKKLLLSDSGFYLCDWSRLAFTDTQYFGPGTRLTVL.

As to this clonotype: The junction and the germline gene differ at one end; a read error may be behind it. The chain recombines TRBV11-1 with TRBJ2-3; D call uncertain. CDR1 and CDR2 from the germline V gene are SGHAT and FQDESV (reference sequence). The CDR3 covers 19 residues. The CDR3 DNA sequence: TGTGCCAGCAGTTCTGTGGGAAGCTCTGTTGGAGCCCGCACAGATACGCACTATTTT. Protein sequence: CASSSVGSSVGARTDTHYF. Full variable domain (missing parts from reference TRBV11-1 and TRBJ2-3): EAEVAQSPRYKITEKSQAVAFWCDPISGHATLYWYRQILGQGPELLVQFQDESVVDDSQLPKDRFSAERLKGVDSTLKIQPAELGDSAMYLCASSSVGSSVGARTDTHYFGPGTRLTVL.

This clonotype was seen a single time. The germline gene is not matched at one end of the junction; a read error may be the cause. The CDR3 nucleotides are TGCAGTGTTGTTCGGGCTACCAATGAGCAGTTCTTC. Translated, it gives CSVVRATNEQFF. J is TRBJ2-1 and V is TRBV29-1; D uncertain. Germline assignment: CDR1 SQVTM and CDR2 ANQGSEA. The CDR3 sequence is 12 residues long.

Comment on this clonotype: The junction departs from germline at one end; a sequencing error may be responsible. The chain employs TRBV4-1 and TRBJ2-7; possible D gene TRBD1, 6 bases. Germline CDR1 and CDR2: MGHRA and YSYEKL. This CDR3 spans 15 amino acids. CDR3 coding DNA: TGCGCTAGCAGCCAAACCCCCGGGACAACCTACAAGCAGTACTTC. Translated, it gives CASSQTPGTTYKQYF.

This clonotype was found many times. The chain combines TRBV7-9 with TRBJ1-2, with 9 bases fitting TRBD1. In germline, CDR1 is SEHNR, CDR2 FQNEAQ (reference sequence). The junction had 8 bases not matched to a gene; V was cut back by 5 bases and J by 7 bases. The CDR3 is 14 residues long. The CDR3 DNA follows: TGTGCCAGCAGCCAAGGGACAGGGCCGCGTGGCTACACCTTC. It is translated as CASSQGTGPRGYTF.

For this clonotype: The conserved phenylalanine or tryptophan is not found at the CDR3 terminus, so this likely reflects a read error. The genes are TRBV10-2 and TRBJ2-5, with 9 positions matching TRBD2. The germline V gene encodes CDR1 WSHSY and CDR2 SAAADI. V shed 6 bases and J 2 bases; nucleotides not matched to a gene: 7. The CDR3 spans 15 residues. CDR3 in amino acids: CASSGLAGVQETQYS. DNA of the CDR3: TGCGCCAGCAGCGGATTAGCGGGAGTTCAAGAGACCCAGTACTCC.

As to this clonotype: One junction end disagrees with the germline gene, perhaps due to a read error. CDR3: CASSSGRSRSSYERYF. CDR3 nucleotides: TGTGCCAGCAGCAGTGGGCGGAGCCGCAGCTCCTACGAGCGGTACTTC. This chain uses TRBV6-2 or TRBV6-3 with TRBJ2-7; D not resolved. The CDR3 consists of 16 residues. Germline V gene lookup returns CDR1 MNHEY and CDR2 SVGEGT.

The table lists this clonotype with many counts. The chain couples TRBV6-1 to TRBJ2-7; D may be TRBD1 or TRBD2 (7 bases each). V lost 3 bases and J lost 0, with 15 bases in between. In germline, CDR1 is MNHNS, CDR2 SASEGT. This CDR3 contains 16 residues. The chain's CDR3 is CASSEDPGGGSYEQYF. CDR3 DNA: TGTGCCAGCAGTGAGGATCCAGGGGGGGGCTCCTACGAGCAGTACTTC.

This clonotype was counted a few times. One junction end disagrees with the germline gene, perhaps due to a read error. DNA of the CDR3: TGTAGCTTTGAGACAGGGATGTCTGGAAACACCATATATTTT. Protein: CSFETGMSGNTIYF. V gene TRBV29-1 combines with J gene TRBJ1-3; 7 bases align to TRBD1. The CDR3 sequence is 14 residues long. Germline CDR1 is SQVTM and CDR2 is ANQGSEA.

This chain joins TRBV29-1 and TRBJ2-5; perhaps TRBD2 as D (6 bases). CDR1 SQVTM and CDR2 ANQGSEA come from the germline V gene. This CDR3 region has 11 residues. The CDR3 is CEGNAGRTRYF. The CDR3 DNA follows: TGCGAGGGAAATGCAGGGAGGACCCGATACTTC.

In regard to this clonotype: The junction differs from germline at one of its ends, possibly a read error. This rearrangement joins TRBV11-3 to TRBJ2-3; TRBD2 might be the D (6 bases). This CDR3 has 15 residues. Per germline, CDR1 SGHNT and CDR2 YENEEA. The DNA for the CDR3 is TGTGCCGGCAGCCCTGGGGGAGGTGACACAGACACGCAGTATTTT. It specifies CAGSPGGGDTDTQYF. The variable domain in full, completed from reference TRBV11-3 and TRBJ2-3, reads EAGVVQSPRYKIIEKKQPVAFWCNPISGHNTLYWYLQNLGQGPELLIRYENEEAVDDSQLPKDRFSAERLKGVDSTLKIQPAELGDSAVYLCAGSPGGGDTDTQYFGPGTRLTVL.

This clonotype was observed at least ten times. This sequence joins TRBV28 and TRBJ2-2; possibly TRBD1 or TRBD2 for D (5 bases each). CDR1 and CDR2 from the germline V gene are MDHEN and SYDVKM. CDR3 size: 14 residues. Trimming removed 10 bases at V and 4 bases at J, with 16 bases between. CDR3 sequence: CATSRDLTTGELFF. The CDR3 DNA reads as TGTGCCACTTCGAGGGACCTAACCACCGGGGAGCTGTTTTTT.

Comment on this clonotype: Lacking the conserved final phenylalanine or tryptophan, this CDR3 likely reflects a read error. The J gene is TRBJ2-2, the V gene TRBV5-4; possible D gene TRBD2, 6 bases. The CDR3 loop spans 14 amino acids. V lost 2 bases and J lost 13, with 18 bases in between. In germline, CDR1 is SGHNT, CDR2 YYREEE (reference sequence). CDR3 nucleotides: TGTGCCAGCAGCTTTGATGAGCGCACCGGGAGGCTGTTTCTT. Encoded protein: CASSFDERTGRLFL.

On this clonotype: A read error may produce the germline difference seen at one junction end. The chain couples TRBV11-1 to TRBJ2-3; 11 bases map to TRBD2. The germline V gene has CDR1 SGHAT and CDR2 FQDESV (reference sequence). The CDR3 is 19 amino acids. CDR3 nucleotides: TGCGCCAGCAGCGGGGTCCGGAGTAGCGGGAGGGCCCTGACAGATACGCAGTATTTT. Translated, it gives CASSGVRSSGRALTDTQYF.

The genes are TRBV29-1 and TRBJ1-2, with D perhaps TRBD1 (5 bases). The CDR3 consists of 11 residues. Germline lookup yields CDR1 SQVTM and CDR2 ANQGSEA. The CDR3 sequence: CRDGTSYGYTF. The CDR3 region has the DNA TGCAGAGATGGGACTTCCTATGGCTACACCTTC.

In its sample, this clonotype was seen once. The chain has TRBV12-3 or TRBV12-4 and TRBJ1-5; tentatively, D is TRBD1 (6 bases). The CDR3 consists of 13 residues. Trimming shortened V by 11 bases and J by 6 bases, and 17 bases separated the two germline ends. CDR3 coding DNA: TGTGCCGGCCAGGGCTCGGGGGCTCAGCCCCAGCATTTT. Translating it yields CAGQGSGAQPQHF.